Shown below are 27 T cell receptor beta chains from a single sample sequenced in a study of PD-L1 blockade in urothelial cancer (dated by TCRdb to about 2017). The library came from the immunoSEQ multiplex PCR assay. TCRdb re-hosts the immuneACCESS table, in-frame sequences only. Its copies lack some clones; in the studies checked, an unresolved V gene accounts for under half of them, and the cause for the rest is not known. The sample table records 100,000 to 150,000 clones; approximately 84% of these occur just once. The ten top clones hold 3.2% of the sample. Reading the label with the study, this specimen's time point is: pretreatment peripheral blood. Sequenced material: PBMCs, taken around atezolizumab (anti-PD-L1) treatment. These receptors were taken from a man between 45 and 60 years old with urothelial cancer.

This sequence joins TRBV19 and TRBJ2-2; 10 positions match TRBD2. Unmatched junction bases numbered 1, after V lost 2 bases and J lost 4 bases. Germline V gene lookup returns CDR1 LNHDA and CDR2 SQIVND (reference sequence). The CDR3 is 15 residues long. CDR3 in amino acids: CASSILAGATGELFF. The CDR3 bases are TGTGCCAGTAGTATACTAGCGGGAGCCACCGGGGAGCTGTTTTTT.

The gene calls are TRBV19 and TRBJ1-4, with D perhaps TRBD1 (5 bases). The CDR3 totals 15 residues. The V gene's germline CDR1 is LNHDA and CDR2 SQIVND (reference sequence). With 6 bases removed from V and 5 bases from J, the gap between germline ends came to 16 bases. CDR3 region: CASSLGGRGNEKLFF. CDR3 DNA sequence: TGTGCCAGTAGCCTCGGGGGACGGGGGAATGAAAAACTGTTTTTT.

This rearrangement joins TRBV7-8 to TRBJ2-2; no clear D gene. Looked up from germline, CDR1 is SGHVS and CDR2 is FQNEAQ. This CDR3 has 13 amino acids. Trimming took 2 bases from V and 5 from J, leaving 6 bases between them. CDR3 in amino acids: CASSLHRTGELFF. The DNA of the CDR3 is TGTGCCAGCAGCTTACACAGAACCGGGGAGCTGTTTTTT.

Only one count was recorded for this clone. The chain uses TRBV2 and TRBJ1-5; 8 bases are a match to TRBD1. The CDR3 is 14 amino acids. Germline V gives CDR1 SNHLY, CDR2 FYNNEI. J gave up 6 bases and V 6 bases, and 7 bases lay outside the gene matches. The CDR3 loop is CASRLDRGGQPQHF. The CDR3 nucleotides read TGTGCCAGCAGACTCGACAGGGGCGGTCAGCCCCAGCATTTT.

As regards this clone: No conserved phenylalanine or tryptophan is present at the end of the CDR3, so a read error is the likely explanation. No DNA is shown, since the ends of the CDR3 on it are uncertain; the CDR3 is the one TCRdb lists. The chain joins TRBV2 to TRBJ2-7; the DNA was not used to check the table's D call, TRBD1. Germline assignment: CDR1 SNHLY and CDR2 FYNNEI. Inclusive of both ends, the CDR3 amounts to 11 amino acids. CDR3: CASSEETVIAL.

The J gene is TRBJ2-3, the V gene TRBV29-1; D is unresolved. Germline CDR1 reads SQVTM; CDR2 reads ANQGSEA. The length of the CDR3 is 15 residues. Trimming took off 3 bases at V and 0 bases at J, with 13 bases between the two ends. The CDR3 DNA reads TGCAGCGTTGATGGCTTGGCGGAGAGCACAGATACGCAGTATTTT. It is translated as CSVDGLAESTDTQYF.

This clone came up a few times. The V call is TRBV18, the J call TRBJ1-1, with 7 bases identical to TRBD1. The CDR3 runs to 14 residues. Germline V gene data show CDR1 as KGHSH and CDR2 as LQKENI. V was clipped by 2 bases and J by 1 base; unmatched bases: 1. The CDR3 region is CASSPGTANTEAFF. The CDR3 DNA reads TGTGCCAGCTCACCAGGGACAGCGAACACTGAAGCTTTCTTT. Full variable domain (outside the CDR3, taken from reference TRBV18 and TRBJ1-1): NAGVMQNPRHLVRRRGQEARLRCSPMKGHSHVYWYRQLPEEGLKFMVYLQKENIIDESGMPKERFSAEFPKEGPSILRIQQVVRGDSAAYFCASSPGTANTEAFFGQGTRLTVV.

The chain recombines TRBV6-5 with TRBJ1-2; D possibly corresponds to TRBD1 (5 bases). The CDR3 loop spans 11 amino acids. Trimming took 6 bases from V and 5 from J, leaving 7 bases between them. Germline V gene lookup returns CDR1 MNHEY and CDR2 SVGAGI. CDR3: CASRGRYGYTF. CDR3 DNA sequence: TGTGCCAGCAGGGGGCGTTATGGCTACACCTTC.

The chain carries TRBV19 and TRBJ2-1; weak D call: TRBD2 (7 bases). The V gene lost 7 bases and the J gene lost 1 base, with 17 bases spanning the gap. Germline loops: CDR1 LNHDA, CDR2 SQIVND (reference sequence). The CDR3 contains 16 residues. For the CDR3, the DNA is TGTGCCAGTACGGGGGCGAGCGGGAAATCCTACAATGAGCAGTTCTTC. This codes for CASTGASGKSYNEQFF.

The sample holds a few counts of this clone. This chain links TRBV28 with TRBJ2-1, with a tentative D call TRBD1 (6 bases). The CDR3 totals 14 residues. Trimming removed 6 bases at V and 9 bases at J, with 18 bases between. From germline, CDR1 is MDHEN and CDR2 SYDVKM. The DNA for the CDR3 is TGTGCCAGCAGCCCCAACAGGGTGTCGAGTGAGCAGTTCTTC. This translates into CASSPNRVSSEQFF.

The V gene is TRBV27, the J gene TRBJ2-2; TRBD2 matches 11 bases. The germline gives CDR1 MNHEY, CDR2 SMNVEV (reference sequence). The junction had 5 bases not matched to a gene; V was cut back by 4 bases and J by 7 bases. The CDR3 loop spans 15 amino acids. The CDR3, as DNA: TGTGCCAGCAGTTCATGGACTAGCGGGCACGGGGAGCTGTTTTTT. Translation: CASSSWTSGHGELFF.

The chain carries TRBV5-5 and TRBJ1-5; the match to TRBD1 covers 7 bases. J gave up 4 bases and V 3 bases, and 7 bases lay outside the gene matches. CDR3 length: 15 amino acids. Germline CDR1 and CDR2: SGHKS and YYEKEE (reference sequence). CDR3 in DNA: TGTGCCAGCAGCTCGACCGGGACAGAGAATCAGCCCCAGCATTTT. It encodes CASSSTGTENQPQHF.

The genes are TRBV10-1 and TRBJ2-7; the match to TRBD2 covers 7 bases. The CDR3 is 13 amino acids. After removal of 2 bases from V and 3 bases from J, the junction contained 1 base not matched to a gene. CDR1 and CDR2 from the germline V gene are WNHNN and SYGVQD (reference sequence). The CDR3 region is CASSEGGGYEQYF. The CDR3 region has the DNA TGCGCCAGCAGTGAGGGGGGGGGCTACGAGCAGTACTTC.

The table lists this clone with a few counts. This chain links TRBV27 with TRBJ1-1; tentative D call: TRBD1 (5 bases). Looked up from germline, CDR1 is MNHEY and CDR2 is SMNVEV (reference sequence). Trimming left V 3 bases short and J 7 bases short, with 15 bases between. The CDR3 runs 14 residues. This chain's CDR3 is CASSFGHTSIEAFF. The CDR3 nucleotides read TGTGCCAGCAGTTTCGGACACACCTCCATTGAAGCTTTCTTT.

The chain joins TRBV5-5 to TRBJ2-1, with 7 bases aligning to TRBD2. The CDR3 spans 15 residues. The V and J ends lost 1 base and 2 bases, in that order; junction bases with no gene match: 3. From germline, CDR1 is SGHKS and CDR2 YYEKEE (reference sequence). The chain's CDR3 is CASSLLLAAYNEQFF. CDR3 in DNA: TGTGCCAGCAGCTTGTTGCTAGCGGCCTACAATGAGCAGTTCTTC.

The gene calls are TRBV4-1 and TRBJ2-2; TRBD2 matches 8 bases. With 0 bases clipped from V and 2 bases from J, the junction kept 5 bases outside the gene matches. The CDR3 has 17 residues. Germline values: CDR1 MGHRA, CDR2 YSYEKL. The chain's CDR3 is CASSQEGAGGNTGELFF. The CDR3 coding sequence is TGCGCCAGCAGCCAAGAGGGGGCGGGAGGAAACACCGGGGAGCTGTTTTTT.

The chain couples TRBV9 to TRBJ2-1, with a possible D match to TRBD1 (6 bases). The CDR3 consists of 13 residues. CDR1 is SGDLS, CDR2 YYNGEE, per germline. V was shortened by 0 bases and J by 9 bases, with 10 bases between the two germline ends. The CDR3: CASSVVGGSEQFF. The CDR3 region has the DNA TGTGCCAGCAGCGTAGTAGGGGGTTCTGAGCAGTTCTTC. Together with reference TRBV9 and TRBJ2-1, the CDR3 gives the full variable domain: DSGVTQTPKHLITATGQRVTLRCSPRSGDLSVYWYQQSLDQGLQFLIQYYNGEERAKGNILERFSAQQFPDLHSELNLSSLELGDSALYFCASSVVGGSEQFFGPGTRLTVL.

The V call is TRBV5-1, the J call TRBJ1-5; D not certain. Germline-derived CDR1 and CDR2 are SGHRS and YFSETQ. The germline V and J ends were trimmed by 1 base and 4 bases, with 6 bases remaining between them. The CDR3 consists of 13 residues. The CDR3 DNA sequence: TGCGCCAGCAGCTTGTCAGAAAATCAGCCCCAGCATTTT. Translation: CASSLSENQPQHF.

The chain has TRBV5-4 and TRBJ2-7, with 7 bases matching TRBD2. Germline CDR1 SGHNT, CDR2 YYREEE (reference sequence). V trimming: 10 bases; J trimming: 1 base; junction bases outside the gene matches: 5. CDR3 length equals 12 residues. CDR3 region: CAGLGASYEQYF. DNA for the CDR3: TGTGCCGGACTAGGAGCTTCCTACGAGCAGTACTTC.

J is TRBJ2-3 and V is TRBV11-1, with a tentative D call TRBD2 (6 bases). Germline V gene sequence: CDR1 SGHAT, CDR2 FQDESV (reference sequence). The length of the CDR3 is 15 residues. With 6 bases removed from V and 4 bases from J, the gap between germline ends came to 17 bases. CDR3 sequence (DNA): TGTGCCAGCAGTAAACGGGAGAGCGGCGCAGATACGCAGTATTTT. Encoded protein: CASSKRESGADTQYF.

This chain joins TRBV5-4 and TRBJ2-5, with D perhaps TRBD2 (7 bases). Germline assignment: CDR1 SGHNT and CDR2 YYREEE (reference sequence). The CDR3 spans 15 residues. Trimming removed 4 bases at V and 5 bases at J, with 18 bases between. This CDR3 reads CASSPGGEVHETQYF. Here the CDR3 DNA reads TGTGCCAGCAGCCCGGGGGGCGAGGTTCATGAGACCCAGTACTTC.

On this clone: A read error may produce the germline difference seen at one junction end. The same CDR3 arises from other DNA sequences in this sample as well. The V call is TRBV30, the J call TRBJ1-6; 7 positions match TRBD1. Germline V lookup: CDR1 GTSNPN, CDR2 SVGIG (reference sequence). The CDR3 covers 13 residues. This CDR3 is CALTGTVNSPLHF. The CDR3 DNA reads as TGTGCATTAACCGGGACAGTTAATTCGCCCCTCCACTTT.

This chain connects TRBV11-2 to TRBJ1-2; 7 bases are a match to TRBD1. V dropped 5 bases and J dropped 7; count of bases not matched to a gene: 10. CDR3 length equals 14 residues. Germline CDR1 and CDR2: SGHAT and FQNNGV. Here the CDR3 reads CASSPITGVGGYTF. CDR3 coding DNA: TGTGCCAGCAGCCCGATTACAGGGGTCGGTGGCTACACCTTC.

V and J are TRBV9 and TRBJ2-2, with 9 bases that match TRBD2. J was trimmed by 2 bases and V by 3 bases; bases with no gene match: 5. The CDR3 sequence is 16 residues long. The germline gives CDR1 SGDLS, CDR2 YYNGEE. CDR3 nucleotides: TGTGCCAGCAGCGGCGGGACTAGCTTAAACACCGGGGAGCTGTTTTTT. This codes for CASSGGTSLNTGELFF.

This clone was seen once. The rearrangement joins TRBV7-9 to TRBJ2-5; TRBD2 aligns across 11 bases. Losses at the gene ends were 4 bases for V and 2 bases for J; bases not matched to a gene: 3. The CDR3 contains 15 residues. The germline gives CDR1 SEHNR, CDR2 FQNEAQ (reference sequence). DNA of the CDR3: TGTGCCAGCAGCTCGGCTAGCGGGAGGCAAGAGACCCAGTACTTC. Its protein is CASSSASGRQETQYF.

The rearrangement joins TRBV5-1 to TRBJ2-2; maybe TRBD1 (8 bases). The germline CDR1 and CDR2 sequences are SGHRS and YFSETQ. The CDR3 is 15 amino acids. The V gene lost 9 bases and the J gene lost 1 base, with 16 bases spanning the gap. In nucleotides, the CDR3 is TGCGCCACCTACAGCGGGACAGGGAACACCGGGGAGCTGTTTTTT. Translating it yields CATYSGTGNTGELFF.

This chain links TRBV28 with TRBJ1-1; tentatively, D is TRBD1 (6 bases). The ends were cut back, 8 bases at V and 1 base at J, with 17 bases in the middle. CDR3 length: 15 residues. The germline CDR1 and CDR2 sequences are MDHEN and SYDVKM. CDR3 bases: TGTGCCAGCCGCCCGCAGGGGTCCCGGAACACTGAAGCTTTCTTT. Its protein is CASRPQGSRNTEAFF.